The following is a T cell receptor beta chain sequence with its context. The antigen is undetermined. Cells that were CD45RO-CCR7+CD27+CD95- constituted naive CD8+ T cells. The data are from a study of CXCR3-negative and CXCR3-positive naive CD8 T cells. The study's findings and limits: For the naive subsets, surface CD5 was similar, and TCR strength was inferred from TRB CDR3 properties. When CXCR3-positive naive cells were set against CXCR3-negative naive cells, the former had more hydrophobic TRB CDR3s.

This CDR3 contains 18 residues. Germline loops: CDR1 MGHDK, CDR2 SYGVNS. Carrying UMI labels, the TRB cDNA libraries were prepared through 5' RACE. Following a re-call of the 5' RACE reads, TCRdb has one entry per CDR3 protein and lacks DNA. This table holds some 150,000 distinct CDR3 sequences. The genes are TRBV25-1 and TRBJ2-7; lacking DNA, the TRBD1 call made by TCRdb goes unchecked. This receptor was obtained from a human donor in good health. Some clones in this sample may be carry-over from other donors' samples. The sequenced sample consisted of naive CXCR3+ CD8+ T cells from blood. Subset given: CD45RO-CCR7+CD27+CD95- naive CD8+ T cells expressing CXCR3 (TNR3+). CDR3 protein: CARYNRDRGPRSSYEQYF.